What follows is one T cell receptor beta chain and its context. Its antigen remains unidentified. This record belongs to a study of cytomegalovirus exposure and HLA in healthy donors. Regarding the study as a whole: Productive status was seen about 87% or about 30% of the time for most TCR beta V segments in an earlier analysis. It was reported that TCR beta sequences correctly inferred the HLA-A and HLA-B alleles for most subjects. Presence/absence analyses assumed roughly uniform sequencing depth across donors, which may not hold.

Nominal health characterized the donors when sampled, though unrecorded immune exposures were likely. PCR used 60 Vbeta primers and 13 Jbeta primers. Produced via immunoSEQ multiplex PCR; TCRdb's table is partial and in-frame only. The sample comprises approximately 130,000 clones, 75% to 90% of which are singletons, and approximately 6.4% rests with the top ten. From germline, CDR1 is SGDLS and CDR2 YYNGEE. The V and J ends lost 0 bases and 4 bases, in that order; junction bases with no gene match: 4. CDR3 length equals 15 residues. Sequenced sample: PBMCs. This clonotype originated in a young woman in good health and CMV-seropositive. The V gene is TRBV9, the J gene TRBJ1-2; 9 bases are a match to TRBD1. The CDR3 loop reads CASSVGGGQGYGYTF. The CDR3 DNA sequence: TGTGCCAGCAGCGTAGGGGGGGGACAGGGCTATGGCTACACCTTC.